Shown below are 10 T cell receptor beta chains from a single sample sequenced in a study of T cell responses to AZD1222 COVID-19 vaccine. TCRdb's table, derived via immunoSEQ multiplex PCR, lists solely in-frame clones and lacks some. Of about 59,000 clones listed, roughly nine tenths are singletons. Source: peripheral blood, taken 28 days after the second AZD1222 dose. The receptor source for this set is an adult who received the AZD1222 COVID-19 vaccine.

The chain combines TRBV9 with TRBJ1-1; 8 nucleotides agree with TRBD1. This CDR3 has 14 residues. Germline assignment: CDR1 SGDLS and CDR2 YYNGEE. V trimming: 0 bases; J trimming: 3 bases; junction bases outside the gene matches: 1. The CDR3 DNA follows: TGTGCCAGCAGCGTAGGGACAGGGTACACTGAAGCTTTCTTT. Translating gives CASSVGTGYTEAFF.

The V call is TRBV9, the J call TRBJ2-1; D possibly corresponds to TRBD2 (6 bases). Between the trimmed V and J ends, which lost 4 bases and 6 bases, there was a span of 23 bases. The germline CDR1 and CDR2 sequences are SGDLS and YYNGEE. The CDR3 consists of 17 residues. The CDR3 bases are TGTGCCAGCAGCCCTCGACCCGGGACTCCCAAGGGCAATGAGCAGTTCTTC. This sequence encodes CASSPRPGTPKGNEQFF.

This chain links TRBV21-1 with TRBJ1-2; whether TRBD1, the table's D call, matches the DNA was not checked. TRBV21-1 represents a pseudogene. The CDR3 covers 14 residues. CDR3 residues: CASRGQLPNYGYTF. As DNA, the CDR3 is TGTGCCAGCAGGGGACAGTTACCTAACTATGGCTACACCTTC.

This clone has just one count. The chain has TRBV2 and TRBJ1-5; D is possibly TRBD1 (6 bases). The length of the CDR3 is 14 residues. CDR1 and CDR2 (germline): SNHLY, FYNNEI. The V end lost 9 bases, the J end lost 0 bases, and 12 bases lay between the germline ends. DNA of the CDR3: TGTGCCAGTTGTAGGGGGGGTAGCAATCAGCCCCAGCATTTT. This translates into CASCRGGSNQPQHF.

The rearrangement joins TRBV9 to TRBJ2-5; 8 positions agree with TRBD1. This CDR3 contains 17 residues. The J segment lost 5 bases and the V segment lost 1 base, leaving 13 bases of the junction unmatched. Germline V gene lookup returns CDR1 SGDLS and CDR2 YYNGEE. The CDR3 region has the DNA TGTGCCAGCAGCGTAATAAGTACCCAGGGGGCCGGGGAGACCCAGTACTTC. Its protein product is CASSVISTQGAGETQYF.

The chain is built from TRBV7-9 and TRBJ2-7; D unresolved. There are 14 residues in the CDR3. V gave up 5 bases and J gave up 0 bases, with 11 bases separating them. Germline V gives CDR1 SEHNR, CDR2 FQNEAQ (reference sequence). CDR3 DNA: TGTGCCAGCAGCGAGACTTTAAGCTCCTACGAGCAGTACTTC. Amino acid sequence: CASSETLSSYEQYF.

This chain joins TRBV5-1 and TRBJ1-4; 7 bases are a match to TRBD1. Losses at the gene ends were 5 bases for V and 3 bases for J; bases not matched to a gene: 4. This CDR3 spans 14 amino acids. Germline loops: CDR1 SGHRS, CDR2 YFSETQ. The CDR3 DNA reads TGCGCCAGCAGGAACAGGGGAGCTAATGAAAAACTGTTTTTT. Amino acid sequence: CASRNRGANEKLFF. Full variable domain (remainder filled in from reference TRBV5-1 and TRBJ1-4): KAGVTQTPRYLIKTRGQQVTLSCSPISGHRSVSWYQQTPGQGLQFLFEYFSETQRNKGNFPGRFSGRQFSNSRSEMNVSTLELGDSALYLCASRNRGANEKLFFGSGTQLSVL.

The sample holds one count of this clone. This CDR3 reads CASSLAGQGYGYTF. The CDR3 DNA is TGTGCCAGCAGCTTAGCGGGACAGGGGTATGGCTACACCTTC. This chain connects TRBV7-2 to TRBJ1-2; 10 bases match TRBD1. V dropped 0 bases and J dropped 5; count of bases not matched to a gene: 0. Germline CDR1 is SGHTA and CDR2 is FQGNSA. The CDR3 extends over 14 amino acids.

This clone came up once. One end of the junction does not line up with germline, which may come from a read error. The V call is TRBV6-5, the J call TRBJ1-4; D is possibly TRBD1 (6 bases). CDR3 size: 12 residues. CDR1 is MNHEY, CDR2 SVGAGI, per germline. The DNA for the CDR3 is TGTGCCAGCAGTTACACGGGACACGGCTGGATTTTT. Its protein is CASSYTGHGWIF.

This clone is a singleton in its sample. The chain is built from TRBV5-3 and TRBJ1-1, with D uncertain. TRBV5-3 is labeled an ORF, and its function is uncertain. Trimming removed 1 base from V and 0 bases from J, with 7 bases in between. This CDR3 contains 14 residues. CDR3 residues: CARSLSAVNTEAFF. The CDR3 DNA is TGTGCCAGAAGCTTGTCGGCGGTGAACACTGAAGCTTTCTTT.